This T cell receptor (beta chain) was sequenced during a study of blood T cell repertoires in COVID-19. Study context: The study drew acute and convalescent COVID-19 samples from the United States, Italy and Spain. In each case, the material was cDNA or gDNA derived from T cells, B-cell-depleted T cells, or PBMCs.

V dropped 3 bases and J dropped 3 bases, with 12 bases sitting between them. From germline, CDR1 is SEHNR and CDR2 FQNEAQ (reference sequence). The CDR3 spans 14 residues. As handled by the study authors: Reference gene primer amplification yielded estimated nucleated cell counts. Sequencing was performed with immunoSEQ multiplex PCR; in TCRdb, only in-frame clones are kept and a portion is missing. V, J and clone size are taken as reported in that table, and D and trimming were inferred from the DNA itself. This table has roughly 110,000 clones, around 80% appearing once. The sequenced material came from peripheral blood. This chain joins TRBV7-9 and TRBJ2-7; no clear D gene. This sequence was found in a man older than 75 with COVID-19, enrolled during active disease. The CDR3 region has the DNA TGTGCCAGCAGCTTTATCTCCGGCGGCTACGAGCAGTACTTC. This sequence encodes CASSFISGGYEQYF.